This section outlines one T cell receptor (beta chain) sequence together with its context. Its antigen is as yet unknown. It was with a sample-barcoded 5' primer and a J-beta primer mix that a second PCR of roughly 6 to 11 cycles was run. Unique molecular identifiers of 12 random nucleotides labeled each cDNA. TCRdb redid the calling of the 5' RACE reads with MiXCR, one entry per CDR3 protein. The data contain some 1.4 million distinct CDR3 sequences, approximately 42% of them seen just once; the ten biggest clones take up 7% to 9.5%. This record comes from a study of blood T cells in healthy people across ages. In the study overall: Capture by template switching was about one barcoded beta molecule per two T cells.

General study results and limits: PBMCs went unsorted, and a conclusive naive versus antigen-experienced comparison was therefore prevented.

V shed 0 bases, J shed 6 bases, and the junction held 6 bases outside the gene matches. The CDR3 extends over 14 amino acids. The germline V gene encodes CDR1 DFQATT and CDR2 SNEGSKA (reference sequence). The chain links TRBV20-1 to TRBJ2-3; the match to TRBD2 covers 7 bases. This TCR was sampled from a woman aged 18-30 years in good health. The sample comprised blood. The CDR3 loop is CSARDGEGSDTQYF. The CDR3 nucleotides read TGCAGTGCTAGAGATGGGGAGGGATCGGATACGCAGTATTTT.